Listed below are T cell receptor beta chains from one sample, sequenced in a study of cytomegalovirus exposure and HLA in healthy donors. TCRdb's table, derived via immunoSEQ multiplex PCR, lists solely in-frame clones and lacks some. The sample includes around 300,000 clones, about 66% of them seen just once. Source material: PBMCs. All receptors come from a female donor in good health and CMV-seronegative. The CDR3 runs from the conserved cysteine through the conserved F or W. Each record gives: clone size, D gene, V gene, J gene, CDR3 protein, CDR3 DNA. A D gene is named only where the DNA matches it firmly. Only some rows state a clone size, as once, few, many or a class for expanded clones.

size: once; D: TRBD2; V: TRBV4-1; J: TRBJ2-1; CDR3: CASRMSGIGTYNEQFF; DNA: TGCGCCAGCAGAATGAGCGGGATAGGCACCTACAATGAGCAGTTCTTC
size: -; D: TRBD1; V: TRBV28; J: TRBJ2-3; CDR3: CASSQTQTGADTQYF; DNA: TGTGCCAGCAGTCAAACCCAGACAGGGGCCGATACGCAGTATTTT
size: -; D: TRBD1; V: TRBV4-2; J: TRBJ2-3; CDR3: CASSQGAQGAKDTQYF; DNA: TGTGCCAGCAGCCAAGGGGCCCAGGGGGCGAAAGATACGCAGTATTTT
size: few; D: -; V: TRBV7-8; J: TRBJ1-1; CDR3: CASSLTSALAFF; DNA: TGTGCCAGCAGCTTAACCTCAGCGTTAGCTTTCTTT
size: -; D: TRBD2; V: TRBV30; J: TRBJ2-1; CDR3: CAWNRPGGGYNEQFF; DNA: TGTGCCTGGAATCGCCCGGGGGGAGGATACAATGAGCAGTTCTTC
size: -; D: -; V: TRBV18; J: TRBJ2-7; CDR3: CASSETNSYEQYF; DNA: TGTGCCAGCTCAGAGACAAACTCCTACGAGCAGTACTTC
size: -; D: TRBD1; V: TRBV5-1; J: TRBJ1-1; CDR3: CASSPGTGEVPEAFF; DNA: TGCGCCAGCAGCCCCGGGACAGGGGAAGTCCCTGAAGCTTTCTTT
size: -; D: TRBD1; V: TRBV4-1; J: TRBJ1-3; CDR3: CASSQDRDSRNTIYF; DNA: TGCGCCAGCAGCCAAGATAGGGACAGCAGGAACACCATATATTTT
size: -; D: TRBD2; V: TRBV7-8; J: TRBJ2-7; CDR3: CASSLGLAASSYEQYF; DNA: TGTGCCAGCAGCTTAGGACTAGCCGCGAGCTCCTACGAGCAGTACTTC
size: -; D: TRBD2; V: TRBV28; J: TRBJ2-2; CDR3: CASSPTSGSSGELFF; DNA: TGTGCCAGCAGCCCGACTAGCGGGAGTTCCGGGGAGCTGTTTTTT
size: -; D: -; V: TRBV28; J: TRBJ1-5; CDR3: CATRQRGYSNQPQHF; DNA: TGTGCCACCAGACAGCGGGGTTATAGCAATCAGCCCCAGCATTTT
size: -; D: -; V: TRBV5-1; J: TRBJ2-2; CDR3: CASSAEPNTGELFF; DNA: TGCGCCAGCAGCGCGGAACCGAACACCGGGGAGCTGTTTTTT
size: few; D: -; V: TRBV6-1; J: TRBJ1-5; CDR3: CASSDPRSNQPQHF; DNA: TGTGCCAGCAGTGATCCTAGGAGCAATCAGCCCCAGCATTTT
size: -; D: -; V: TRBV6-4; J: TRBJ2-3; CDR3: CASSDGAGSTDTQYF; DNA: TGTGCCAGCAGTGACGGGGCGGGAAGCACAGATACGCAGTATTTT
size: -; D: TRBD2; V: TRBV4-1; J: TRBJ2-7; CDR3: CASSQAVAGGNEQYF; DNA: TGCGCCAGCAGCCAAGCTGTAGCGGGAGGGAACGAGCAGTACTTC
size: -; D: TRBD1; V: TRBV5-8; J: TRBJ1-1; CDR3: CASSLTPGTGRTEAFF; DNA: TGTGCCAGCAGCCTAACTCCCGGGACAGGGCGGACTGAAGCTTTCTTT
size: -; D: -; V: TRBV5-4; J: TRBJ2-3; CDR3: CASSLGGTPRTDTQYF; DNA: TGTGCCAGCAGCTTGGGGGGGACACCTCGCACAGATACGCAGTATTTT
size: -; D: -; V: TRBV28; J: TRBJ1-2; CDR3: CASSARTVSGYTF; DNA: TGTGCCAGCAGTGCCCGGACTGTCAGCGGCTACACCTTC
size: -; D: -; V: TRBV28; J: TRBJ1-1; CDR3: CASSTRAGGYTEAFF; DNA: TGTGCCAGCAGTACCCGGGCGGGGGGGTACACTGAAGCTTTCTTT
size: -; D: -; V: TRBV19; J: TRBJ2-1; CDR3: CASTYGRRNEQFF; DNA: TGTGCCAGTACGTACGGGAGAAGGAATGAGCAGTTCTTC
size: -; D: TRBD2; V: TRBV4-2; J: TRBJ2-5; CDR3: CASSQDHLAGGPRETQYF; DNA: TGTGCCAGCAGCCAAGATCACCTAGCGGGAGGGCCGAGGGAGACCCAGTACTTC
size: once; D: TRBD2; V: TRBV6-1; J: TRBJ2-5; CDR3: CASSAGTYSSAGGGQETQYF; DNA: TGTGCCAGCAGTGCCGGGACCTATAGTAGTGCGGGAGGTGGGCAAGAGACCCAGTACTTC
size: few; D: -; V: TRBV4-1; J: TRBJ1-1; CDR3: CASSQVGGVHTEAFF; DNA: TGCGCCAGCAGCCAAGTGGGGGGGGTCCACACTGAAGCTTTCTTT
size: -; D: -; V: TRBV10-3; J: TRBJ2-2; CDR3: CAISGTETGELFF; DNA: TGTGCCATCAGTGGGACAGAAACCGGGGAGCTGTTTTTT
size: -; D: -; V: TRBV30; J: TRBJ2-2; CDR3: CAWREWNTGELFF; DNA: TGTGCCTGGAGAGAGTGGAACACCGGGGAGCTGTTTTTT
size: -; D: -; V: TRBV19; J: TRBJ1-2; CDR3: CASSDSGGADGYTF; DNA: TGTGCCAGTAGTGACTCGGGGGGCGCGGATGGCTACACCTTC
size: -; D: -; V: TRBV2; J: TRBJ2-7; CDR3: CASSSTGYEQYF; DNA: TGTGCCAGCAGTTCTACAGGCTACGAGCAGTACTTC
size: -; D: -; V: TRBV14; J: TRBJ2-3; CDR3: CASSQDVSSVYTDTQYF; DNA: TGTGCCAGCAGCCAAGATGTCTCCTCGGTCTACACAGATACGCAGTATTTT
size: few; D: -; V: TRBV5-1; J: TRBJ2-1; CDR3: CASSPGPEGRRQFF; DNA: TGCGCCAGCAGCCCCGGCCCAGAAGGGAGGCGGCAGTTCTTC
size: -; D: -; V: TRBV29-1; J: TRBJ2-7; CDR3: CSVEGEQGGSYEQYF; DNA: TGCAGCGTTGAAGGTGAACAGGGTGGTTCCTACGAGCAGTACTTC
size: once; D: -; V: TRBV5-1; J: TRBJ2-3; CDR3: CASSLGARLVLDTQYF; DNA: TGCGCCAGCAGCTTGGGGGCCAGGTTGGTTCTAGATACGCAGTATTTT
size: -; D: TRBD2; V: TRBV4-1; J: TRBJ2-5; CDR3: CASSHPLAGQRATQYF; DNA: TGCGCCAGCAGCCATCCACTAGCGGGCCAGAGGGCGACCCAGTACTTC
size: -; D: -; V: TRBV5-4; J: TRBJ2-3; CDR3: CASSLRLGTSTDTQYF; DNA: TGTGCCAGCAGCTTGCGGTTAGGGACTAGCACAGATACGCAGTATTTT
size: -; D: TRBD2; V: TRBV19; J: TRBJ2-2; CDR3: CASSIGVSLLAGAVGELFF; DNA: TGTGCCAGTAGTATCGGGGTGTCCTTACTAGCGGGAGCGGTCGGGGAGCTGTTTTTT
size: once; D: TRBD2; V: TRBV28; J: TRBJ2-7; CDR3: CASRPGGPYEQYF; DNA: TGTGCCAGCAGACCGGGGGGGCCCTACGAGCAGTACTTC
size: few; D: TRBD2; V: TRBV5-1; J: TRBJ2-1; CDR3: CASSLDGLGANEQFF; DNA: TGCGCCAGCAGCTTGGACGGACTAGGGGCAAATGAGCAGTTCTTC
size: once; D: -; V: TRBV29-1; J: TRBJ1-2; CDR3: CSVEPGYTF; DNA: TGCAGCGTTGAACCAGGCTACACCTTC
size: -; D: -; V: TRBV2; J: TRBJ1-5; CDR3: CASRETDSNQPQHF; DNA: TGTGCCAGCAGGGAGACCGATAGCAATCAGCCCCAGCATTTT
size: -; D: TRBD2; V: TRBV7-9; J: TRBJ2-2; CDR3: CASSGTSGSYGGELFF; DNA: TGTGCCAGCAGCGGTACTAGCGGGAGTTACGGCGGGGAGCTGTTTTTT
size: -; D: -; V: TRBV4-1; J: TRBJ2-1; CDR3: CASSQVFGTPNNEQFF; DNA: TGCGCCAGCAGCCAGGTTTTTGGGACACCAAACAATGAGCAGTTCTTC
size: -; D: TRBD1; V: TRBV10-1; J: TRBJ2-7; CDR3: CASSPGTGGTYEQYF; DNA: TGCGCCAGCAGTCCCGGGACAGGGGGTACCTACGAGCAGTACTTC
size: -; D: -; V: TRBV5-4; J: TRBJ2-7; CDR3: CASSSYRQVGSYEQYF; DNA: TGTGCCAGCAGCTCATACCGACAGGTAGGGAGTTACGAGCAGTACTTC
size: -; D: TRBD1; V: TRBV7-6; J: TRBJ1-5; CDR3: CASSLGGQGNQPQHF; DNA: TGTGCCAGCAGCTTAGGGGGACAGGGGAATCAGCCCCAGCATTTT
size: -; D: TRBD2; V: TRBV2; J: TRBJ2-1; CDR3: CASMGLAGDEQFF; DNA: TGTGCCAGCATGGGACTAGCGGGAGACGAGCAGTTCTTC
size: -; D: TRBD2; V: TRBV5-4; J: TRBJ2-4; CDR3: CASSLQSREGNIQYF; DNA: TGTGCCAGCAGCTTGCAGTCGCGGGAGGGAAACATTCAGTACTTC
size: -; D: -; V: TRBV9; J: TRBJ2-1; CDR3: CASSVGGFPYNEQFF; DNA: TGTGCCAGCAGCGTAGGCGGGTTTCCCTACAATGAGCAGTTCTTC
size: -; D: -; V: TRBV10-3; J: TRBJ2-2; CDR3: CAISGPRVNTGELFF; DNA: TGTGCCATCAGTGGACCCAGGGTAAACACCGGGGAGCTGTTTTTT
size: -; D: -; V: TRBV18; J: TRBJ2-3; CDR3: CASSASRTDTQYF; DNA: TGTGCCAGCTCAGCCTCTAGGACAGATACGCAGTATTTT